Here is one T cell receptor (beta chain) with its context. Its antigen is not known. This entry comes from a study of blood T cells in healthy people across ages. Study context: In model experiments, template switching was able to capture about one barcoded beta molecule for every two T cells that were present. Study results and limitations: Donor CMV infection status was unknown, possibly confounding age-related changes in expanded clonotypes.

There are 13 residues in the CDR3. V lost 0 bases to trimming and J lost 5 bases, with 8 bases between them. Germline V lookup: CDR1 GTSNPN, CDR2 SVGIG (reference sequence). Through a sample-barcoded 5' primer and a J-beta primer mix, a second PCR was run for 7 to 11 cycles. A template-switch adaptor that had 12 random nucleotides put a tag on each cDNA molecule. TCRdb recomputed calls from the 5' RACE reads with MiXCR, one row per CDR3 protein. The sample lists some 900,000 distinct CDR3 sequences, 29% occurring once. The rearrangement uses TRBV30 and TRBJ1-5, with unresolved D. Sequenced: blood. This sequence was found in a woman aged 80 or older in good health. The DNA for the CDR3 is TGTGCCTGGAGTGTACGATGGGATCAGCCCCAGCATTTT. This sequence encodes CAWSVRWDQPQHF.